This TCR beta chain came from a study of blood T cell repertoires in COVID-19. The method was immunoSEQ multiplex PCR; TCRdb's version includes in-frame clones alone and lacks a portion of them. The sample shows about 300,000 clones, over 85% of them seen only once. V lost 5 bases to trimming and J lost 2 bases; unmatched junction nucleotides: 5. Looked up from germline, CDR1 is SEHNR and CDR2 is FQNEAQ (reference sequence). The CDR3 loop spans 14 amino acids. This chain joins TRBV7-9 and TRBJ1-2; 7 nucleotides line up with TRBD1. The receptor was isolated from a woman between 45 and 65 years old who had been exposed to COVID-19. Material for sequencing was PBMCs or T cells enriched from blood (not recorded which). The CDR3 sequence: CASSPPGQNYGYTF. The CDR3 bases are TGTGCCAGCAGCCCTCCGGGACAGAACTATGGCTACACCTTC.